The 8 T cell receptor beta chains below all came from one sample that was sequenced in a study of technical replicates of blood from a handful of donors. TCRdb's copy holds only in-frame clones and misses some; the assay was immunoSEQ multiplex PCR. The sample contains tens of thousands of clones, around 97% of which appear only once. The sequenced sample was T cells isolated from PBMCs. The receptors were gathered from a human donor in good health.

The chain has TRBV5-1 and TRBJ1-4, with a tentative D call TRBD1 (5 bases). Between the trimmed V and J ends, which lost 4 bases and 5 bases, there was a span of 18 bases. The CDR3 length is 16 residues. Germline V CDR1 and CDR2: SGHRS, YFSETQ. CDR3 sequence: CASSLGPRASNEKLFF. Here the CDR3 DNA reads TGCGCCAGCAGCCTTGGTCCCAGGGCATCGAATGAAAAACTGTTTTTT.

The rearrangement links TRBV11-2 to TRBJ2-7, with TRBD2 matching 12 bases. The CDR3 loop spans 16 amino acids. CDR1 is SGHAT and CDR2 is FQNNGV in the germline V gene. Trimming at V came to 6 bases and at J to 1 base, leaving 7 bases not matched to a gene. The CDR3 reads CASRRLAGDRSYEQYF. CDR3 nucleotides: TGTGCCAGCAGAAGACTAGCGGGAGATAGGTCCTACGAGCAGTACTTC.

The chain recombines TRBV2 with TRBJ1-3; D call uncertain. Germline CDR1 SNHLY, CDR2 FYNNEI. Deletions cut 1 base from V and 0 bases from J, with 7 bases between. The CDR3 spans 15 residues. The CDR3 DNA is TGTGCCAGCAGTGAAGAAGCCTACTCTGGAAACACCATATATTTT. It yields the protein CASSEEAYSGNTIYF.

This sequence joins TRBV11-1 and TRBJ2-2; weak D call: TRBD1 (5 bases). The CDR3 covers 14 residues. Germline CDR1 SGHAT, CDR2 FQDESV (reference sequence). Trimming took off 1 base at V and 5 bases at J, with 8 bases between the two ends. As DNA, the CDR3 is TGTGCCAGCAGCTTAGAGGCAGGGACCGGGGAGCTGTTTTTT. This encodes CASSLEAGTGELFF.

The CDR3 sequence: CSVGLAGDYEQYF. The CDR3, as DNA: TGCAGCGTAGGACTAGCGGGTGACTACGAGCAGTACTTC. J is TRBJ2-7 and V is TRBV29-1, with 11 bases that match TRBD2. Unmatched junction bases numbered 4, after V lost 6 bases and J lost 3 bases. This CDR3 is 13 amino acids long. Per germline, CDR1 SQVTM and CDR2 ANQGSEA.

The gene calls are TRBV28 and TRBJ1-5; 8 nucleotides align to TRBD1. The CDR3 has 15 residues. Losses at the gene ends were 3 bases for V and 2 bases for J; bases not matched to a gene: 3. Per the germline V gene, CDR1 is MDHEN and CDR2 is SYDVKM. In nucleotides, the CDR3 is TGTGCCAGCAGTTTCTCGACAGGGGGCAATCAGCCCCAGCATTTT. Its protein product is CASSFSTGGNQPQHF.

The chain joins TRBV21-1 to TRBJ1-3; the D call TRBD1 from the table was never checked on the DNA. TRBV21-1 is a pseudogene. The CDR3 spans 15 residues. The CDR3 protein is CAIFRSQGRRNTIYF. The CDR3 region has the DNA TGTGCCATCTTTAGAAGCCAGGGGCGAAGAAACACCATATATTTT.

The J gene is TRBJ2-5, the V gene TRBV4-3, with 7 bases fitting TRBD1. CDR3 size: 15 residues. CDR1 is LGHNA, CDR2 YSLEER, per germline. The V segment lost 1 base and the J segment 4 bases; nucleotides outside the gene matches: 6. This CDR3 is CASSQGQGSGETQYF. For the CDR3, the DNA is TGCGCCAGCAGCCAAGGACAGGGTAGTGGAGAGACCCAGTACTTC.